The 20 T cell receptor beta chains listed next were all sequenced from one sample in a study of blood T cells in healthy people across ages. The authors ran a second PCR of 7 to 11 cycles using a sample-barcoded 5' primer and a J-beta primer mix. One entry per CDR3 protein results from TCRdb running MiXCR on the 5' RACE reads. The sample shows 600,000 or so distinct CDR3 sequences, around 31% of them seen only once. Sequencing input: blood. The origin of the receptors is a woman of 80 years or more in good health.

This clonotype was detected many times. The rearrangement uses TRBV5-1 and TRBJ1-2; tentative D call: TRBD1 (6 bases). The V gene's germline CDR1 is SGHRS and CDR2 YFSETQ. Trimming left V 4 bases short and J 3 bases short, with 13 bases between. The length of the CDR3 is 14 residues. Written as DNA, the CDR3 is TGCGCCAGCAGCCTGACGACAGGCTACTATGGCTACACCTTC. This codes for CASSLTTGYYGYTF.

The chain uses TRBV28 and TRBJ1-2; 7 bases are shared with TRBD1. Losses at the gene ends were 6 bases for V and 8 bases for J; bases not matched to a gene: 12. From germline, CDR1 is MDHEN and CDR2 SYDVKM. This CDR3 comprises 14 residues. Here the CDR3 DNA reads TGTGCCAGCAGCTTGGGACAGTTTGTGGAGGGCTACACCTTC. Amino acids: CASSLGQFVEGYTF.

The CDR3 DNA reads TGTGCCAGCAGTTTTACACCCTACGAGCAGTACTTC. It translates to CASSFTPYEQYF. The rearrangement uses TRBV12-3 or TRBV12-4 and TRBJ2-7, with D unclear. The length of the CDR3 is 12 residues. Trimming took 3 bases from V and 2 from J, leaving 5 bases between them.

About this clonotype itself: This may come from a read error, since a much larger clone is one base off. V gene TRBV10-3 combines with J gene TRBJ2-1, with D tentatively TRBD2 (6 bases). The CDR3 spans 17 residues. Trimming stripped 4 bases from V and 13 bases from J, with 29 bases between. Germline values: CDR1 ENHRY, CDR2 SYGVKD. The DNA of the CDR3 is TGTGCCATCAGTGCATCGTCGCGCACACCGAGCCGGGAGACCCAGTTCTTC. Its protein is CAISASSRTPSRETQFF.

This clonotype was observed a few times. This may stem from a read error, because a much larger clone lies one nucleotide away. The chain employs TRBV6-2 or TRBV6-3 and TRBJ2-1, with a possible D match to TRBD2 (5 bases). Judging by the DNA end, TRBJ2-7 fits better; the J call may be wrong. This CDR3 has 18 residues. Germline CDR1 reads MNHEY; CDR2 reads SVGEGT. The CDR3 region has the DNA TGTGCCAGCAGTTACCCTCTATTGAGGGAAAGCTCCTACAATGAGCAGTACTTC. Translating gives CASSYPLLRESSYNEQYF.

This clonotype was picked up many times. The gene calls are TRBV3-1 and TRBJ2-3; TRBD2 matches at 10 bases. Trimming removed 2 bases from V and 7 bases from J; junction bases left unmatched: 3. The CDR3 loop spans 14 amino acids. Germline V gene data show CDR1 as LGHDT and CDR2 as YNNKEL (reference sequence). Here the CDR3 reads CASSQHSGGNTQYF. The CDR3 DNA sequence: TGTGCCAGCAGCCAACATAGCGGGGGGAATACGCAGTATTTT.

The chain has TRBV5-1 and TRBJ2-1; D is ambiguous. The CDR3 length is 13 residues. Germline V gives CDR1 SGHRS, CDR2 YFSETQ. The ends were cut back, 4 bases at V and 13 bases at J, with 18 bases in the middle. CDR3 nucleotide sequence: TGCGCCAGCAGCCAAAAACTCCCCGGTGGTCAGTTCTTC. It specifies CASSQKLPGGQFF.

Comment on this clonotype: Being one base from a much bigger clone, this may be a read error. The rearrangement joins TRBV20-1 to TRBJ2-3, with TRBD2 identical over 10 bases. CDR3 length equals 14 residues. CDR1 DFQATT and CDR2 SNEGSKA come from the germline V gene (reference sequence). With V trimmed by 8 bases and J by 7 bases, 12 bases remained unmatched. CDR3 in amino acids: CSTRGLAGAHTQYF. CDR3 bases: TGCAGTACCAGAGGGCTAGCGGGGGCTCATACGCAGTATTTT.

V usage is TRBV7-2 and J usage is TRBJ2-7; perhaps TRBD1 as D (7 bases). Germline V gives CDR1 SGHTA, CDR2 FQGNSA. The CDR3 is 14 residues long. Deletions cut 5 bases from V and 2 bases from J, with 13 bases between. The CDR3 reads CASSAGQNPYEQYF. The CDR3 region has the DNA TGTGCCAGCAGCGCGGGACAGAATCCCTACGAGCAGTACTTC.

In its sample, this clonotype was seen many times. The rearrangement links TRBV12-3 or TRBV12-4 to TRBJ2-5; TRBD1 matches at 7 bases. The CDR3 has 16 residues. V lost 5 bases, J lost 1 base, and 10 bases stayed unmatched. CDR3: CASSRTGWGTQETQYF. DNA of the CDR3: TGTGCCAGCAGTCGGACAGGATGGGGGACCCAAGAGACCCAGTACTTC.

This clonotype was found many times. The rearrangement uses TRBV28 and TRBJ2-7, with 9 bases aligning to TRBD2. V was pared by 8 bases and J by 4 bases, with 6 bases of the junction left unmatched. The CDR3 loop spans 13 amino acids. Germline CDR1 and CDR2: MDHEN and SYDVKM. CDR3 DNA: TGTGCCAGCGCGGCGGGGGGGCCTTACGAGCAGTACTTC. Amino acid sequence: CASAAGGPYEQYF.

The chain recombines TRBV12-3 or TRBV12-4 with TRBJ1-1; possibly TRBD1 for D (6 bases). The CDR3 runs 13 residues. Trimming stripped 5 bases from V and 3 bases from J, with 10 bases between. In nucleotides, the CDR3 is TGTGCCAGCAGTGTAGGACAGCACACTGAAGCTTTCTTT. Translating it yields CASSVGQHTEAFF.

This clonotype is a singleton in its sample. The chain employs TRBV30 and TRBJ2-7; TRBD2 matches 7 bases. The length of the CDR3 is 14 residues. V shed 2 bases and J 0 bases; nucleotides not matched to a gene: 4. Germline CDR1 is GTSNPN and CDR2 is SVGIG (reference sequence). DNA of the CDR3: TGTGCCTGGAGTCGGACTAGACTCTCCTACGAGCAGTACTTC. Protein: CAWSRTRLSYEQYF.

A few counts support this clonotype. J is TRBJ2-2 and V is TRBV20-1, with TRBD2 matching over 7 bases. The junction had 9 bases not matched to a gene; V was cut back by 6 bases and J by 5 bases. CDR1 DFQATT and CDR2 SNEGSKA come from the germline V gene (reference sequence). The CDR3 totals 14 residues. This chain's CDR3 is CSAPAGVWTGELFF. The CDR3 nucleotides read TGCAGTGCACCTGCGGGGGTGTGGACCGGGGAGCTGTTTTTT.

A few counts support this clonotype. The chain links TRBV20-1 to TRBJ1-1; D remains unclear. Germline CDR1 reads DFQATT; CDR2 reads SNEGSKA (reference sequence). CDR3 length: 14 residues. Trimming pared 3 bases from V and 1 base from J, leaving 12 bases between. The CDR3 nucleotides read TGCAGTGCTAGTAGGACTGTTCAGAACACTGAAGCTTTCTTT. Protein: CSASRTVQNTEAFF.

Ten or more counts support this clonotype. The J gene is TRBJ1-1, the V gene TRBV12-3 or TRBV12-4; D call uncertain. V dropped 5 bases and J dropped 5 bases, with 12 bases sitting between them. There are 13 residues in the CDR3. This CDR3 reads CASSRTERTEAFF. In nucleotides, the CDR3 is TGTGCCAGCAGTCGAACAGAAAGGACTGAAGCTTTCTTT.

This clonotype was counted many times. For the CDR3, the DNA is TGTGCCAGCAGTTGGGGCCCCCACACAGATACGCAGTATTTT. It yields the protein CASSWGPHTDTQYF. V is TRBV28 and J is TRBJ2-3; possible D gene TRBD1, 5 bases. CDR1 is MDHEN and CDR2 is SYDVKM in the germline V gene. Trimming cost V 4 bases and J 2 bases, with 10 bases left between them. This CDR3 is 14 amino acids long.

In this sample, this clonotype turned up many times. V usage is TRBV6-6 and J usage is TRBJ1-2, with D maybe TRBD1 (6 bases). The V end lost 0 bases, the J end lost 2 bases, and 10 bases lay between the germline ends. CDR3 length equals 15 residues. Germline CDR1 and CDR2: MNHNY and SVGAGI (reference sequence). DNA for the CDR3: TGTGCCAGCAGTTACTCGGACAGAGGGAACTATGGCTACACCTTC. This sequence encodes CASSYSDRGNYGYTF.

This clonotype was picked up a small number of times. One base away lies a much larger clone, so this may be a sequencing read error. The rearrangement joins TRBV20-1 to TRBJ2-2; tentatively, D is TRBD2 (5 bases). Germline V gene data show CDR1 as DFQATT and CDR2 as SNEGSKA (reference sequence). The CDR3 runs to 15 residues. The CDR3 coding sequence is TGCAGTGCTAGAGATCCAGCTGGGGTCCCCGGGGAGCGGTTTTTT. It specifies CSARDPAGVPGERFF.

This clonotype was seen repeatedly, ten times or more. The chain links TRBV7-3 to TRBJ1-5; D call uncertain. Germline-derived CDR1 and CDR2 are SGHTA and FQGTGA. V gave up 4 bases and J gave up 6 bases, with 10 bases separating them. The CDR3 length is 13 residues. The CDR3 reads CASSSNGGQPQHF. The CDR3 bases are TGTGCCAGCAGCTCCAACGGTGGTCAGCCCCAGCATTTT.